This is a list of T cell receptor beta chains from one sample in a study of T cells after yellow fever vaccination. Each CDR3 protein gets one entry after TCRdb re-called the 5' RACE reads with MiXCR. Of fewer than 150,000 distinct CDR3 sequences listed, roughly 8.2% were seen once; the top ten hold less than 0.95%. The input for sequencing was CD4+ T cells sorted from PBMCs, taken 5 days after the yellow fever booster vaccination. The receptors were gathered from a man under 40 who received the YFV17D yellow fever vaccine. The CDR3 runs from the conserved cysteine through the conserved F or W. D genes are given only for firm matches. Clone size is shown for a subset of rows, as once, few, many or a class of expanded clone.

>NA|many|TRBJ2-7|TRBV5-6
CASSLGLTSSYEQYF
TGTGCCAGCAGCTTAGGCCTAACCAGCTCCTACGAGCAGTACTTC
>NA|many|TRBJ2-2|TRBV7-2
CASSLDSGVNTGELFF
TGTGCCAGCAGCTTAGATTCGGGAGTGAACACCGGGGAGCTGTTTTTT
>NA|many|TRBJ2-7|TRBV3-1
CASSQVSYEQYF
TGTGCCAGCAGCCAAGTCTCCTACGAGCAGTACTTC
>TRBD2|many|TRBJ2-1|TRBV7-9
CASSAAGGHNEQFF
TGTGCCAGCAGCGCTGCGGGGGGGCACAATGAGCAGTTCTTC
>NA|few|TRBJ2-1|TRBV12-3/TRBV12-4
CASSRLEQFF
TGTGCCAGCAGCCGACTTGAGCAGTTCTTC
>NA|many|TRBJ2-1|TRBV15
CATGADLSYEQFF
TGTGCCACCGGAGCGGACCTCAGTTATGAGCAGTTCTTC
>TRBD1|many|TRBJ2-2|TRBV7-9
CASSLEVGTGNTGELFF
TGTGCCAGCAGCTTAGAAGTCGGGACAGGGAACACCGGGGAGCTGTTTTTT
>NA|many|TRBJ2-5|TRBV29-1
CSALRGGQETQYF
TGCAGCGCTCTCCGGGGAGGCCAAGAGACCCAGTACTTC
>TRBD1|NA|TRBJ2-1|TRBV5-1
CASSRTYGQGYNEQFF
TGCGCCAGCAGCCGAACCTACGGACAGGGCTACAATGAGCAGTTCTTC
>TRBD2|many|TRBJ2-7|TRBV7-9
CASSLVLAGVNEQYF
TGTGCCAGCAGCTTAGTACTAGCGGGAGTCAACGAGCAGTACTTC
>NA|many|TRBJ2-1|TRBV11-2
CASSLDTADLYNEQFF
TGTGCCAGCAGCTTAGATACAGCGGACCTGTACAATGAGCAGTTCTTC
>TRBD1|many|TRBJ1-1|TRBV6-5
CASTLDRLNTEAFF
TGTGCCAGCACCTTGGACAGGTTGAACACTGAAGCTTTCTTT
>TRBD2|many|TRBJ2-7|TRBV15
CATSRELAGTGNEQYF
TGTGCCACCAGCAGAGAGCTAGCGGGAACAGGAAACGAGCAGTACTTC
>NA|many|TRBJ2-1|TRBV11-2
CASSLLLNEQFF
TGTGCCAGCAGCTTATTACTAAATGAGCAGTTCTTC
>NA|many|TRBJ2-1|TRBV11-3
CASSLGGIYNEQFF
TGTGCCAGCAGCTTAGGAGGGATTTACAATGAGCAGTTCTTC
>NA|many|TRBJ2-1|TRBV20-1
CSAREQDEQFF
TGCAGTGCTAGAGAGCAAGATGAGCAGTTCTTC
>NA|NA|TRBJ2-7|TRBV5-1
CASSSGPQGPNEQYF
TGCGCCAGCAGCTCCGGACCACAGGGACCCAACGAGCAGTACTTC
>TRBD2|few|TRBJ2-1|TRBV7-6
CASSPRTSGLQFF
TGTGCCAGCAGCCCCAGAACTAGCGGGTTACAGTTCTTC
>TRBD2|many|TRBJ2-4|TRBV20-1
CSASQLLAGGSYIQYF
TGCAGTGCTAGTCAACTACTAGCGGGAGGATCTTACATTCAGTACTTC
>TRBD2|many|TRBJ2-5|TRBV7-2
CASSSPLAGGAAQYF
TGTGCCAGCAGCTCCCCCCTAGCGGGAGGTGCAGCCCAGTACTTC
>TRBD2|many|TRBJ2-3|TRBV7-8
CASSLRLAGSDTQYF
TGTGCCAGCAGCTTGCGACTAGCGGGATCGGATACGCAGTATTTT
>NA|many|TRBJ2-1|TRBV13
CASSLATGGDYNEQFF
TGTGCCAGCAGCTTAGCTACAGGGGGGGATTACAATGAGCAGTTCTTC
>NA|many|TRBJ2-3|TRBV7-9
CASSPPASPTGTQYF
TGTGCCAGCAGCCCTCCCGCTTCCCCAACGGGTACGCAGTATTTT
>TRBD2|many|TRBJ2-1|TRBV29-1
CSSSGRAKYEQFF
TGCAGCTCAAGCGGGAGGGCCAAGTATGAGCAGTTCTTC
>NA|few|TRBJ1-2|TRBV4-3
CASSQDVTGSGYTF
TGCGCCAGCAGCCAAGATGTAACCGGTAGTGGCTACACCTTC
>NA|many|TRBJ1-1|TRBV20-1
CSAREGSARTEAFF
TGCAGTGCTAGAGAGGGCAGCGCTAGGACTGAAGCTTTCTTT
>TRBD1|many|TRBJ2-3|TRBV20-1
CSATDRASTRDTQYF
TGCAGTGCAACGGACAGGGCTTCTACAAGGGATACGCAGTATTTT
>NA|many|TRBJ1-1|TRBV28
CASSPISRANAFF
TGTGCCAGCAGTCCCATTAGTAGGGCTAACGCTTTCTTT
>NA|many|TRBJ2-1|TRBV29-1
CSAHTYNEQFF
TGCAGCGCCCACACCTACAATGAGCAGTTCTTC
>NA|many|TRBJ1-1|TRBV20-1
CSARGGATEAFF
TGCAGTGCTAGAGGTGGGGCCACTGAAGCTTTCTTT
>TRBD2|many|TRBJ2-1|TRBV18
CASSPVASGTYNEQFF
TGTGCCAGCTCACCTGTGGCTAGCGGGACCTACAATGAGCAGTTCTTC
>NA|few|TRBJ1-1|TRBV27
CASSTRGGPGPMRTNTEAFF
TGTGCCAGCAGTACGAGGGGGGGGCCTGGGCCGATGCGGACAAACACTGAAGCTTTCTTT
>NA|NA|TRBJ2-3|TRBV24-1
CATSGTQGTDTQYF
TGTGCCACCAGTGGAACACAGGGCACAGATACGCAGTATTTT
>NA|many|TRBJ2-3|TRBV5-5
CASSLYSSVDTQYF
TGTGCCAGCAGCTTGTATTCTAGCGTAGATACGCAGTATTTT
>TRBD1|many|TRBJ1-1|TRBV3-1
CASSPLGARGLNTEAFF
TGTGCCAGCAGCCCATTGGGGGCCAGGGGGCTTAACACTGAAGCTTTCTTT
>NA|many|TRBJ2-7|TRBV3-1
CASSKVVGYEQYF
TGTGCCAGCAGCAAAGTGGTAGGCTACGAGCAGTACTTC
>TRBD1|many|TRBJ2-7|TRBV5-5
CASSAAGTGAYYEQYF
TGTGCCAGCAGCGCCGCCGGGACAGGGGCCTACTACGAGCAGTACTTC
>TRBD2|many|TRBJ2-7|TRBV9
CASRVPGLAGGYEQYF
TGTGCCAGCAGGGTCCCGGGACTAGCGGGAGGATACGAGCAGTACTTC
>TRBD2|many|TRBJ2-7|TRBV7-2
CASNLAEPYEQYF
TGTGCCAGCAACCTAGCGGAGCCCTACGAGCAGTACTTC
>NA|NA|TRBJ2-1|TRBV24-1
CAASDFSDEQFF
TGTGCGGCCAGTGATTTTTCCGATGAGCAGTTCTTC
>TRBD2|many|TRBJ2-1|TRBV20-1
CSARVSGMENEQFF
TGCAGTGCTAGAGTTAGCGGGATGGAGAATGAGCAGTTCTTC
>NA|many|TRBJ2-7|TRBV5-1
CASSRSDPYEQYF
TGCGCCAGCAGCCGGTCGGACCCCTACGAGCAGTACTTC
>TRBD1|many|TRBJ2-7|TRBV12-3/TRBV12-4
CASSRPGQGTYEQYF
TGTGCCAGCAGCCGGCCGGGACAGGGGACCTACGAGCAGTACTTC
>TRBD2|many|TRBJ2-1|TRBV5-1
CASSFPPLAGAHEQFF
TGCGCCAGCAGCTTTCCCCCTCTAGCGGGAGCCCATGAGCAGTTCTTC
>NA|few|TRBJ2-7|TRBV12-3/TRBV12-4
CASSWTRSSYEQYF
TGTGCCAGCAGTTGGACACGAAGCTCCTACGAGCAGTACTTC
>NA|many|TRBJ2-3|TRBV20-1
CSAARASGTDTQYF
TGCAGTGCTGCCAGGGCTAGCGGCACAGATACGCAGTATTTT
>TRBD1|many|TRBJ2-3|TRBV7-6
CASSVDRGNADTQYF
TGTGCCAGCAGCGTTGACAGGGGGAACGCAGATACGCAGTATTTT
>NA|NA|TRBJ2-7|TRBV20-1
CSARFKLREYF
TGCAGTGCTAGGTTTAAACTAAGAGAGTACTTC
>TRBD2|few|TRBJ2-7|TRBV11-2
CASSPRLAGDFYEQYF
TGTGCCAGCAGCCCGAGACTAGCGGGAGATTTCTACGAGCAGTACTTC
>NA|few|TRBJ2-3|TRBV20-1
CSRRVGGTDTQYF
TGCAGTCGAAGGGTCGGTGGGACAGATACGCAGTATTTT
>TRBD2|many|TRBJ2-7|TRBV7-9
CASSMGLDPYEQYF
TGTGCCAGCAGCATGGGACTAGATCCCTACGAGCAGTACTTC
>TRBD2|many|TRBJ2-3|TRBV28
CATKGTTISTDTQYF
TGTGCCACCAAGGGGACTACCATTAGCACAGATACGCAGTATTTT
>TRBD1|few|TRBJ2-7|TRBV28
CASSFYSGGPSSYEQYF
TGTGCCAGCAGTTTCTACTCAGGGGGCCCCAGCTCCTACGAGCAGTACTTC
>NA|NA|TRBJ2-3|TRBV7-2
CASSLDPGTDTQYF
TGTGCCAGCAGCTTAGATCCGGGGACAGATACGCAGTATTTT
>NA|many|TRBJ2-3|TRBV5-4
CASSFERPSTDTQYF
TGTGCCAGCAGCTTCGAGCGGCCTAGCACAGATACGCAGTATTTT
>TRBD2|many|TRBJ2-3|TRBV5-1
CASSFGSSGSSDTQYF
TGCGCCAGCAGCTTTGGTAGTAGCGGGAGTTCGGATACGCAGTATTTT
>NA|many|TRBJ2-1|TRBV28
CASISGQGYNEQFF
TGTGCCAGCATCTCCGGGCAGGGTTACAATGAGCAGTTCTTC